The TCR beta chain under discussion was sequenced for a study of CD8 T cell repertoires and HIV-1 epitope variants. Study-wide background: Twenty-five autologous and known Gag and Nef epitope variant peptides each stimulated T cells separately.

Trimming took 6 bases from V and 0 from J; bases not matched to a gene: 6. The CDR3 extends over 15 amino acids. Germline V gene sequence: CDR1 SNHLY, CDR2 FYNNEI. The repertoire was sequenced with immunoSEQ multiplex PCR; TCRdb's copy has only in-frame clones and lacks some. The sample contains 2,000 to 2,500 clones, about 65% of which appear only once. To note about this clone: The antigen remains unidentified.

This chain joins TRBV2 and TRBJ2-3, with TRBD2 matching over 7 bases. Sequenced: cultured CD8+ T cells derived from PBMCs. The TCR was taken from a male donor with HIV. The CDR3 region is CASRDLAESTDTQYF. In DNA form, the CDR3 reads TGTGCCAGCAGAGACCTAGCGGAGAGCACAGATACGCAGTATTTT.